The source of this T cell receptor beta chain is a study of blood T cell repertoires in COVID-19 (dated by TCRdb to 2020 to 2021). In the study overall: Samples covering the acute and convalescent phases of COVID-19 were provided by collaborators in the United States, Italy and Spain. The repertoires were made available in a free public database intended to serve as a resource for research on the immune response to SARS-CoV-2. The material from the prospective study consisted of cDNA or gDNA derived from T cells, B-cell-depleted T cells, or PBMCs. The samples were drawn from the first 160 participants of the ongoing ImmuneRACE study and from 1,254 subjects provided by 6 global collaborators. Where available, HLA class I and class II types were taken from metadata supplied by the sample provider and were not determined by assay-based typing. The dataset comprised deeply sampled blood TCRbeta repertoires from subjects exposed to, actively infected with, or recovered from COVID-19. Sample metadata almost always included a de-identified subject ID, COVID-19 status, age in years and sex.

CDR1 and CDR2 are read off the germline V gene as SGHRS and YFSETQ. Including cysteine and phenylalanine, the CDR3 has 15 amino acids. Only the CDR3 DNA stays, 45 bases, in frame from base 1. The V end loses 0 bases and the J end loses 5 bases, and a stretch of 15 bases separates them. Whole blood was collected in K2EDTA tubes by collaborating institutions according to the institutions' own protocols. For TCRbeta analysis, collaborators shipped samples as frozen whole blood, isolated PBMCs, or DNA extracted from either of those sample types. Broader findings and caveats from the paper: The amount of clinical and demographic metadata varied by source and participant and was provided uncurated.

TCRbeta CDR3 regions were amplified from genomic DNA using the immunoSEQ Assay, a bias-controlled multiplex PCR. In the original analysis: The number of nucleated cells in each sample was estimated from the amplification of reference gene primers within the assay. Sequence reads were collapsed and filtered to measure the absolute abundance of every unique TCRbeta CDR3 rearrangement. For each sample, productive Simpson clonality was calculated as the square root of Simpson's diversity index across productive rearrangements. As stored in TCRdb, this immuneACCESS dataset retains in-frame rearrangements with V and J assigned. A fraction of the clones does not appear; measured against another copy, unresolved V genes explain less than half of the discrepancy, and the remainder lacks a known reason. The V and J calls and clone size are taken from that table; D and trimming were inferred from the DNA. This sample is represented by tens of thousands of clones; around 87% of them were singletons. The top ten clones comprise roughly 14% of the sample.

On this clone: Its antigen remains unidentified. No much larger clone is present one base from it, and per-base qualities are unavailable.

The sequence was obtained from a human donor in a cohort sampled during active COVID-19. The sample taken for sequencing was peripheral blood. The chain is made from TRBV5-1 and TRBJ2-7, with the D gene too uncertain to name. In nucleotides, the sequence is TGCGCCAGCAGCTTGGGTTTGTTGGTTGGCCACGAGCAGTACTTC. The encoded protein is CASSLGLLVGHEQYF.